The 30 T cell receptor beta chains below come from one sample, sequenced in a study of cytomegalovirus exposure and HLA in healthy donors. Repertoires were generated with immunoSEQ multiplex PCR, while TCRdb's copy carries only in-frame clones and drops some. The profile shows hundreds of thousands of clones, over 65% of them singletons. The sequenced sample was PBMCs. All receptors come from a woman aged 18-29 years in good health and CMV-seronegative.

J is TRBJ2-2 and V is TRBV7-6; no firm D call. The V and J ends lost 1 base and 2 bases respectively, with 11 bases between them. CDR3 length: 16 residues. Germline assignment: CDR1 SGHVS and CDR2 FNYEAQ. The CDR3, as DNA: TGTGCCAGCAGCTTAGAAAGCGATCTAAACACCGGGGAGCTGTTTTTT. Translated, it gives CASSLESDLNTGELFF.

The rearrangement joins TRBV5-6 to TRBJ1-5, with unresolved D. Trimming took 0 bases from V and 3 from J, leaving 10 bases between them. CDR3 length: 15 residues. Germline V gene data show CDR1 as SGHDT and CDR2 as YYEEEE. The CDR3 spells CASSLGQRHNQPQHF. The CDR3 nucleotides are TGTGCCAGCAGCTTGGGTCAGAGGCACAATCAGCCCCAGCATTTT.

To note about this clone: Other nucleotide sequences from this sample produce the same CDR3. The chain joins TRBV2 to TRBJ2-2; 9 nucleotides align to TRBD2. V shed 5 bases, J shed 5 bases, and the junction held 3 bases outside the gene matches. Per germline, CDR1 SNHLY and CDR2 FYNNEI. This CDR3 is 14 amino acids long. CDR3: CASSRLAGTGELFF. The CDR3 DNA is TGTGCCAGCAGTAGGCTAGCGGGGACCGGGGAGCTGTTTTTT.

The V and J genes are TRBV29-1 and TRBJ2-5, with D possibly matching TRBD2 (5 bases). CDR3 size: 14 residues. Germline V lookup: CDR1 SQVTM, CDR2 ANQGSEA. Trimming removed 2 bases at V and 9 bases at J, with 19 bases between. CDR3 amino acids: CSVETPDTQRAQYF. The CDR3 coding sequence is TGCAGCGTTGAAACTCCCGACACCCAGAGGGCCCAGTACTTC. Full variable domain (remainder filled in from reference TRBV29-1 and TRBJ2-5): SAVISQKPSRDICQRGTSLTIQCQVDSQVTMMFWYRQQPGQSLTLIATANQGSEATYESGFVIDKFPISRPNLTFSTLTVSNMSPEDSSIYLCSVETPDTQRAQYFGPGTRLLVL.

The CDR3 loop reads CASSLGPRGSGSSYGYTF. Written as DNA, the CDR3 is TGTGCCAGCAGCTTAGGCCCCAGGGGAAGCGGCTCATCCTATGGCTACACCTTC. This chain connects TRBV13 to TRBJ1-2, with D possibly TRBD1 on 6 matching bases. The germline V and J ends were trimmed by 0 bases and 4 bases, with 21 bases remaining between them. Germline V gene sequence: CDR1 PRHDT, CDR2 FYEKMQ (reference sequence). The CDR3 is 18 residues long.

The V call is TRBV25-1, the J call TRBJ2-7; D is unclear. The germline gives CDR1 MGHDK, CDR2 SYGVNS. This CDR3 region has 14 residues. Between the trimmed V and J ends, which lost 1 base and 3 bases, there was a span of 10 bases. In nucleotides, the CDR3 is TGTGCCAGCAGTGAATCCGGCGGCAGCTACGAGCAGTACTTC. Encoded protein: CASSESGGSYEQYF.

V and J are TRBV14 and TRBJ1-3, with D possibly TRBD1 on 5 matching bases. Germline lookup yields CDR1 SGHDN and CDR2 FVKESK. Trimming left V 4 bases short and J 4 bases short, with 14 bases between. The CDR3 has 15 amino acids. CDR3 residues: CASSLPGTAGNTIYF. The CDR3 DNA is TGTGCCAGCAGCCTACCCGGGACCGCGGGAAACACCATATATTTT. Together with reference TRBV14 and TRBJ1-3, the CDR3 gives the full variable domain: EAGVTQFPSHSVIEKGQTVTLRCDPISGHDNLYWYRRVMGKEIKFLLHFVKESKQDESGMPNNRFLAERTGGTYSTLKVQPAELEDSGVYFCASSLPGTAGNTIYFGEGSWLTVV.

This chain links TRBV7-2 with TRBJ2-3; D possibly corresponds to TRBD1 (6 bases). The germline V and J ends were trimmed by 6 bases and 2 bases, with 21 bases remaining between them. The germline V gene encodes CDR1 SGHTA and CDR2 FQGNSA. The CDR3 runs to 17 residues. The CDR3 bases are TGTGCCAGCAGTTCAGATCAAGGAACAGGGCCCACAGATACGCAGTATTTT. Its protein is CASSSDQGTGPTDTQYF.

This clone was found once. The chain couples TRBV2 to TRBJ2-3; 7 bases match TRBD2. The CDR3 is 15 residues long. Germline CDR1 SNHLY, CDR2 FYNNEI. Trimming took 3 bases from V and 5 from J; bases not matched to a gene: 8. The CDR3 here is CASSEGSGAIDTQYF. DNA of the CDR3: TGTGCCAGCAGTGAGGGGAGCGGGGCTATAGATACGCAGTATTTT. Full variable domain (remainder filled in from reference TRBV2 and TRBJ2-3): EPEVTQTPSHQVTQMGQEVILRCVPISNHLYFYWYRQILGQKVEFLVSFYNNEISEKSEIFDDQFSVERPDGSNFTLKIRSTKLEDSAMYFCASSEGSGAIDTQYFGPGTRLTVL.

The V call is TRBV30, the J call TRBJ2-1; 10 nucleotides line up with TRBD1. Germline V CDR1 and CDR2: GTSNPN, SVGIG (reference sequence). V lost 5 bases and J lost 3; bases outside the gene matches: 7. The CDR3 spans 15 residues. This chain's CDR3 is CAWDGDRGIYNEQFF. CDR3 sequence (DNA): TGTGCCTGGGACGGGGACAGGGGAATCTACAATGAGCAGTTCTTC.

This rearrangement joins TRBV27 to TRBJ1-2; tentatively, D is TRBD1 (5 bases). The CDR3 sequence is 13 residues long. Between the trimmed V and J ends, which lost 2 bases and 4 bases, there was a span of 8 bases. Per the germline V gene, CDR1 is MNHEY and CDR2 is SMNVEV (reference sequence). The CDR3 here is CASSLEGRYGYTF. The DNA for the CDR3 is TGTGCCAGCAGTTTAGAGGGGCGCTATGGCTACACCTTC.

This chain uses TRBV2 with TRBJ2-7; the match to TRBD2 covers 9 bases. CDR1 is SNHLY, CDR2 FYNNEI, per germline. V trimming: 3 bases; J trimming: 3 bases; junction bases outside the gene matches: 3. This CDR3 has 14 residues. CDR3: CASSEVSGGYEQYF. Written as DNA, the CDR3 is TGTGCCAGCAGTGAGGTTAGCGGGGGCTACGAGCAGTACTTC.

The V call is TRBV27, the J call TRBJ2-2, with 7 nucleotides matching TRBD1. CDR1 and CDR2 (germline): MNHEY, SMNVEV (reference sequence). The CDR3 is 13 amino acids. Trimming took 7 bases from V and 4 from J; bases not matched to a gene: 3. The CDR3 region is CASTRQGTGELFF. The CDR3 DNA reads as TGTGCCAGCACGCGACAGGGCACCGGGGAGCTGTTTTTT.

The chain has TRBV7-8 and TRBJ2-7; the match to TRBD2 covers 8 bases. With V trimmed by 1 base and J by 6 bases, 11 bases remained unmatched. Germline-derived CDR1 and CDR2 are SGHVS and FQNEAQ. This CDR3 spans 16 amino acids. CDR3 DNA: TGTGCCAGCAGCTTAGGGGTAGCGGGGTCCTTTTTCGAGCAGTACTTC. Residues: CASSLGVAGSFFEQYF. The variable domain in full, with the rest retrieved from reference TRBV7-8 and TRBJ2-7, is GAGVSQSPRYKVAKRGQDVALRCDPISGHVSLFWYQQALGQGPEFLTYFQNEAQLDKSGLPSDRFFAERPEGSVSTLKIQRTQQEDSAVYLCASSLGVAGSFFEQYFGPGTRLTVT.

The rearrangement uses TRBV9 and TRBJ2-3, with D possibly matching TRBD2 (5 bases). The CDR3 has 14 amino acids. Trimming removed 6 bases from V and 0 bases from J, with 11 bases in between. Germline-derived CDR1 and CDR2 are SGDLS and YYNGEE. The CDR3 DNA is TGTGCCAGCACCGGTGGGAGAAGCACAGATACGCAGTATTTT. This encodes CASTGGRSTDTQYF.

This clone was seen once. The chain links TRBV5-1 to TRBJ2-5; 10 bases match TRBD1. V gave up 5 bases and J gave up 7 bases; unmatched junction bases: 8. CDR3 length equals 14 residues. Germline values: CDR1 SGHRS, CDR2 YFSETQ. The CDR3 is CASRGTGALGTQYF. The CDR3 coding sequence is TGCGCCAGCAGGGGGACAGGGGCGTTAGGGACCCAGTACTTC.

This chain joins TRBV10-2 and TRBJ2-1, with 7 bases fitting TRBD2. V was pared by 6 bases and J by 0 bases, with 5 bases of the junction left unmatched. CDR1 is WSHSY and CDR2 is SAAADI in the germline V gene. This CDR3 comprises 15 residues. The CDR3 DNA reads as TGCGCCAGCAGATTAGCGGGCGGCTCCTACAATGAGCAGTTCTTC. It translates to CASRLAGGSYNEQFF.

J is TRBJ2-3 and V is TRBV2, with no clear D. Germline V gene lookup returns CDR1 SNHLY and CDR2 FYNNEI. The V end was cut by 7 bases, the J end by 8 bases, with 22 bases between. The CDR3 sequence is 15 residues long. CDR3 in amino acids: CASMPAHNPSRTQYF. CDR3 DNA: TGTGCCAGCATGCCGGCGCACAACCCCAGTCGTACGCAGTATTTT.

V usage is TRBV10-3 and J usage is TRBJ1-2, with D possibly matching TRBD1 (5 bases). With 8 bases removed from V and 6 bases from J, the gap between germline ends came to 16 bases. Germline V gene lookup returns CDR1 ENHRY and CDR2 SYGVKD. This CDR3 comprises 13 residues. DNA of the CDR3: TGTGCCATCCGGCCCCAGGGAAACGATGGCTACACCTTC. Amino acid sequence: CAIRPQGNDGYTF.

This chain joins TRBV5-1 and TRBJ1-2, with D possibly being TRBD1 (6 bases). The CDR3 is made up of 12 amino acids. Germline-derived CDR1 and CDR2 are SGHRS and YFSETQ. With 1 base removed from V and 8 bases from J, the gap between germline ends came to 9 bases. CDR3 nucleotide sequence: TGCGCCAGCAGCTTGCAGGGGAACGGCTACACCTTC. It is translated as CASSLQGNGYTF.

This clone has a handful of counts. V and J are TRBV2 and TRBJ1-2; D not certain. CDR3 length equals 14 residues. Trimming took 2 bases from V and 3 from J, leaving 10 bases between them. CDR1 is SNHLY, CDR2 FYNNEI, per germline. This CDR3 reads CASSELGNDYGYTF. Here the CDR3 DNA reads TGTGCCAGCAGTGAATTGGGAAATGACTATGGCTACACCTTC.

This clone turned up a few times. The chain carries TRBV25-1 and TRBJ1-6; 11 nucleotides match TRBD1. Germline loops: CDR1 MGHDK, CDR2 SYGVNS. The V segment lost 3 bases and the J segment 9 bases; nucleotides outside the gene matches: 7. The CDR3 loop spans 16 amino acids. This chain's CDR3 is CASSDLRGTGGSPLHF. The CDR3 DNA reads TGTGCCAGCAGTGACCTGCGAGGGACAGGGGGTTCACCCCTCCACTTT.

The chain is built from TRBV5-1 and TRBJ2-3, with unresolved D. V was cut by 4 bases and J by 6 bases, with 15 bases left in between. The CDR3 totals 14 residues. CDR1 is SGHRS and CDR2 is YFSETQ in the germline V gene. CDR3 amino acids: CASSARGSPDTQYF. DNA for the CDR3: TGCGCCAGCAGCGCGCGCGGTAGTCCGGATACGCAGTATTTT.

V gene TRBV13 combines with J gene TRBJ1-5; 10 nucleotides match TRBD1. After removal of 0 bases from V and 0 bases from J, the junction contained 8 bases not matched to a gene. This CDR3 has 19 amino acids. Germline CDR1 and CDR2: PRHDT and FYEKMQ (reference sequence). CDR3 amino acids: CASSLGPTGGGYSNQPQHF. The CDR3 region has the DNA TGTGCCAGCAGCTTAGGCCCGACAGGGGGCGGCTATAGCAATCAGCCCCAGCATTTT.

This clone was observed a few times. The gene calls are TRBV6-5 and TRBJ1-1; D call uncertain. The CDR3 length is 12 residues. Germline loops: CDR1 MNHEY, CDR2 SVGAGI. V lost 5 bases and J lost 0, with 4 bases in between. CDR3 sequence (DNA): TGTGCCAGCAGTACGATGAACACTGAAGCTTTCTTT. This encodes CASSTMNTEAFF.

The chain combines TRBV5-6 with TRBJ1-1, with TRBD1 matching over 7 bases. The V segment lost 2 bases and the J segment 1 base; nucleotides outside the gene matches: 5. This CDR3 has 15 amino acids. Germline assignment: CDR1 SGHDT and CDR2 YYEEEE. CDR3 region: CASSFSGTANTEAFF. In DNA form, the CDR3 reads TGTGCCAGCAGCTTTTCCGGGACAGCGAACACTGAAGCTTTCTTT. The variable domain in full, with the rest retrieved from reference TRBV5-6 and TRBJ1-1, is DAGVTQSPTHLIKTRGQQVTLRCSPKSGHDTVSWYQQALGQGPQFIFQYYEEEERQRGNFPDRFSGHQFPNYSSELNVNALLLGDSALYLCASSFSGTANTEAFFGQGTRLTVV.

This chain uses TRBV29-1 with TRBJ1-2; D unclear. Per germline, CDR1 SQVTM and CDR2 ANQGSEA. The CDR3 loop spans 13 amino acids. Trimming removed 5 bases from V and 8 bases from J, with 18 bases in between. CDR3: CSVFERTISGYTF. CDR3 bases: TGCAGCGTTTTTGAACGGACCATAAGCGGCTACACCTTC.

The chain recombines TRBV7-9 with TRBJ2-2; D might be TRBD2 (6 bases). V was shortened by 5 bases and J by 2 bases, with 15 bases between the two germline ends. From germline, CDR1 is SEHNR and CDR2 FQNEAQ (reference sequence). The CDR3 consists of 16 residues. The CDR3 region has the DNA TGTGCCAGCAGCCCCCCGGGCGGGAAAAACACCGGGGAGCTGTTTTTT. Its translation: CASSPPGGKNTGELFF. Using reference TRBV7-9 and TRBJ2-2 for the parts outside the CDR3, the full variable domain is DTGVSQNPRHKITKRGQNVTFRCDPISEHNRLYWYRQTLGQGPEFLTYFQNEAQLEKSRLLSDRFSAERPKGSFSTLEIQRTEQGDSAMYLCASSPPGGKNTGELFFGEGSRLTVL.

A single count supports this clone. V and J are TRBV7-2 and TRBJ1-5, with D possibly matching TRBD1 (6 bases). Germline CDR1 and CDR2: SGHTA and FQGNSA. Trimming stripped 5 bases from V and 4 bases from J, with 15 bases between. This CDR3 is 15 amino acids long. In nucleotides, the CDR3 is TGTGCCAGCAGCCGTAAAACCGACAGGAATCAGCCCCAGCATTTT. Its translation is CASSRKTDRNQPQHF.

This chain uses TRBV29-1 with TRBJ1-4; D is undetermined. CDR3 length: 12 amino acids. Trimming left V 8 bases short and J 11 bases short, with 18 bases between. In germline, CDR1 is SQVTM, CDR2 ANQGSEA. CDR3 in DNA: TGCAGCTTCGATGGGCCTGGAGGGAAACTGTTTTTT. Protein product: CSFDGPGGKLFF.